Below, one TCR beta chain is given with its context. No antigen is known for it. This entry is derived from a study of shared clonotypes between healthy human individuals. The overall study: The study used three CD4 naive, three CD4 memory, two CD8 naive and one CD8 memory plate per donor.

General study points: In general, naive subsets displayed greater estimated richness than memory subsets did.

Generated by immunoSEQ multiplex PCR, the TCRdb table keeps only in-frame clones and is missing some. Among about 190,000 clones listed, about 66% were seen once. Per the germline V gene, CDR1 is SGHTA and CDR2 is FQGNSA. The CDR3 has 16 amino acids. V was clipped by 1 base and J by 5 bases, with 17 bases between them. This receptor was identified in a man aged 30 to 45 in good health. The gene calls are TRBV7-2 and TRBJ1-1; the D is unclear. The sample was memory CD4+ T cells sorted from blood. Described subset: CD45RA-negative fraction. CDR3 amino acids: CASSLVFSSRVTEAFF. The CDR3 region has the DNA TGTGCCAGCAGCTTAGTGTTTTCATCCCGGGTGACTGAAGCTTTCTTT.